This section outlines one T cell receptor (beta chain) sequence together with its context. CDR3 length: 15 residues. V was trimmed by 11 bases and J by 9 bases, leaving 26 bases between them. Germline V CDR1 and CDR2: LNHDA, SQIVND (reference sequence). The data originate from a study of blood T cell repertoires in COVID-19. The assay was immunoSEQ multiplex PCR, and TCRdb's table has in-frame clones only and misses some. The sample lists tens of thousands of clones, 90% occurring once. This TCR derives from a human donor in a cohort sampled during active COVID-19. Source material: peripheral blood. This chain connects TRBV19 to TRBJ2-1; weak D call: TRBD2 (6 bases). The CDR3 bases are TGTGCCCGAAAGATTTGCCGGGACTCCCCAAGTGAGCAGTTCTTC. It specifies CARKICRDSPSEQFF.